The 10 T cell receptor beta chains listed next were all sequenced from one sample in a study of human CD8 memory T cell subsets. Sequencing libraries of TCR beta were made by UMI-labeled 5' RACE. Reprocessing the 5' RACE reads, TCRdb reports a single entry for every CDR3 protein and omits DNA. The ten most abundant clones cover roughly a quarter of a sample with 5,000 or so distinct CDR3 sequences. The material sequenced was CD8+ effector memory T cells (TEM) sorted from PBMCs. Sample subset: effector memory CD8 T cells, CCR7- CD45RO+ CD95+. The receptors shown here come from a human donor in good health.

The chain combines TRBV7-9 with TRBJ1-4; TCRdb designates TRBD1, a call that cannot be tested without DNA. Germline assignment: CDR1 SEHNR and CDR2 FQNEAQ (reference sequence). The CDR3 has 16 amino acids. CDR3 region: CASSFDVGPTNEKLFF.

This clonotype is labeled large (0.1 to 1%) based on frequency. The chain employs TRBV2 and TRBJ2-5; the D gene TCRdb calls, TRBD1, cannot be checked with no DNA. The CDR3 contains 15 residues. Germline CDR1 reads SNHLY; CDR2 reads FYNNEI. CDR3 sequence reads: CASSEAGRDRETQYF.

The chain links TRBV7-6 to TRBJ1-2; without DNA, the TCRdb call of TRBD1 cannot be checked. The CDR3 has 15 amino acids. Germline lookup yields CDR1 SGHVS and CDR2 FNYEAQ. CDR3: CASSPRDGPIYGYTF.

V gene TRBV3-1 combines with J gene TRBJ2-3. Looked up from germline, CDR1 is LGHDT and CDR2 is YNNKEL (reference sequence). This CDR3 has 13 residues. This CDR3 reads CASSQFGRDSQYF.

This clonotype registers medium-sized by frequency. CDR3 residues: CASSPKTSGGYNEQFF. The chain recombines TRBV4-2 with TRBJ2-1; TCRdb's D call, TRBD2, is unchecked because there is no DNA. Germline loops: CDR1 LGHNA, CDR2 YNFKEQ. CDR3 length: 16 amino acids.

This clonotype is deemed medium-sized (0.01 to 0.1%) by its frequency. V and J are TRBV3-1 and TRBJ1-5; TCRdb returns TRBD1, unconfirmable since there is no DNA. CDR1 LGHDT and CDR2 YNNKEL come from the germline V gene (reference sequence). The CDR3 covers 18 residues. This CDR3 reads CASSQPPDRVHSNQPQHF.

This chain joins TRBV27 and TRBJ2-5; no DNA is available, so the TRBD1 call from TCRdb remains unchecked. Germline values: CDR1 MNHEY, CDR2 SMNVEV (reference sequence). The CDR3 runs 14 residues. CDR3 sequence: CASKPDRGRETQYF.

V is TRBV4-3 and J is TRBJ2-1; the TRBD1 assignment by TCRdb is unverifiable without DNA. This CDR3 comprises 16 residues. Germline CDR1 and CDR2: LGHNA and YSLEER. The CDR3 sequence: CASSQSTGGSYNEQFF.

This clonotype registers medium-sized (0.01 to 0.1%) by frequency. J is TRBJ1-3 and V is TRBV20-1. Germline loops: CDR1 DFQATT, CDR2 SNEGSKA (reference sequence). The CDR3 runs to 16 residues. The CDR3 region is CSARDPSALGGNTIYF.

This rearrangement joins TRBV11-3 to TRBJ2-3; the D call from TCRdb, TRBD2, cannot be confirmed without DNA. The germline V gene has CDR1 SGHNT and CDR2 YENEEA. The CDR3 runs 16 residues. CDR3 sequence: CASSLDAGGGTDTQYF. Combining the CDR3 with reference TRBV11-3 and TRBJ2-3 gives the whole variable domain EAGVVQSPRYKIIEKKQPVAFWCNPISGHNTLYWYLQNLGQGPELLIRYENEEAVDDSQLPKDRFSAERLKGVDSTLKIQPAELGDSAVYLCASSLDAGGGTDTQYFGPGTRLTVL.